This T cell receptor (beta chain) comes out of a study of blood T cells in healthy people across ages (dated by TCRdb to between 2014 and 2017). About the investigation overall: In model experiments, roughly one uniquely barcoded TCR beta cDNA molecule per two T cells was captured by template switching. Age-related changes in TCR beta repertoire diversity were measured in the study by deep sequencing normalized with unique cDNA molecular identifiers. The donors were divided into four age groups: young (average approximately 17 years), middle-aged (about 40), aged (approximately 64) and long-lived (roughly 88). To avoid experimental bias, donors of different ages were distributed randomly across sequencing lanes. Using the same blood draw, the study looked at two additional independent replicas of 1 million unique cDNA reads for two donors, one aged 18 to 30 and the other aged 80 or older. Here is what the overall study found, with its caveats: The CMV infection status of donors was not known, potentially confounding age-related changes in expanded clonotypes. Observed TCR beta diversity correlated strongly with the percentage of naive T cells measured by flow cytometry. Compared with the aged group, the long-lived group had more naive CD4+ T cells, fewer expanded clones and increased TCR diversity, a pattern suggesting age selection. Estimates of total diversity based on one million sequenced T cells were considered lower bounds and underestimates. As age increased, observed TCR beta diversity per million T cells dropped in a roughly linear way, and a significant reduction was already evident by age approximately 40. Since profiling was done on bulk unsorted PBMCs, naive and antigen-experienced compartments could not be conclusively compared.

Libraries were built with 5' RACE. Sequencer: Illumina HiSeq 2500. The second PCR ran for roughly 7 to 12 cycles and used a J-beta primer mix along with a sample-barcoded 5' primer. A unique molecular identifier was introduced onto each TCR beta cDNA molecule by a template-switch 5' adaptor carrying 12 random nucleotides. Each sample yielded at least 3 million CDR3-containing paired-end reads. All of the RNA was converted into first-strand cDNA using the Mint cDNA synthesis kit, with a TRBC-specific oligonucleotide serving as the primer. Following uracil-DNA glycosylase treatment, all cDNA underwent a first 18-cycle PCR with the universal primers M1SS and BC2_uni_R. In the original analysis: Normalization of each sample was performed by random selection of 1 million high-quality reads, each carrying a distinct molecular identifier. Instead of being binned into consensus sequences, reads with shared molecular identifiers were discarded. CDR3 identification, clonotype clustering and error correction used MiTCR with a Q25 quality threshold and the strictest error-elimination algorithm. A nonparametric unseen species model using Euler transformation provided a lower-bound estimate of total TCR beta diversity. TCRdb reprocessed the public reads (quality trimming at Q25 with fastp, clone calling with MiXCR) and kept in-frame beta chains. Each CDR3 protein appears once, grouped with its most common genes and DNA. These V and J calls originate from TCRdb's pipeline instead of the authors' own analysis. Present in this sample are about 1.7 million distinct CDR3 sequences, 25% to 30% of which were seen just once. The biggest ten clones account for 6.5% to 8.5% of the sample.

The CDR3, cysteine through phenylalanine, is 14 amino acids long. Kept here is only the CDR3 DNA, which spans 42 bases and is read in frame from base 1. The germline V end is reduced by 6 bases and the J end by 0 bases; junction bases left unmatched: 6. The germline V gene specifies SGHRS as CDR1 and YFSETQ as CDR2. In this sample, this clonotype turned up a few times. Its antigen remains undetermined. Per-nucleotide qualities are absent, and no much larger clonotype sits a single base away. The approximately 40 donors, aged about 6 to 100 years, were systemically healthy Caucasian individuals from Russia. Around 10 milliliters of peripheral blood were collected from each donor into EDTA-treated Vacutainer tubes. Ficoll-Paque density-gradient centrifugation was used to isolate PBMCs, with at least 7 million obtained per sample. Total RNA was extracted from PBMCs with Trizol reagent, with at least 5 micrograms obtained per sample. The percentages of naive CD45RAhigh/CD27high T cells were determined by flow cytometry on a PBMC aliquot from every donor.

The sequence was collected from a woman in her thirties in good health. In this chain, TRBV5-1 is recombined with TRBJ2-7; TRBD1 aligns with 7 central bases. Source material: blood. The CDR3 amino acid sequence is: CASTPGQLSYEQYF. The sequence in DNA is TGCGCCAGCACCCCGGGACAGCTCTCCTACGAGCAGTACTTC.